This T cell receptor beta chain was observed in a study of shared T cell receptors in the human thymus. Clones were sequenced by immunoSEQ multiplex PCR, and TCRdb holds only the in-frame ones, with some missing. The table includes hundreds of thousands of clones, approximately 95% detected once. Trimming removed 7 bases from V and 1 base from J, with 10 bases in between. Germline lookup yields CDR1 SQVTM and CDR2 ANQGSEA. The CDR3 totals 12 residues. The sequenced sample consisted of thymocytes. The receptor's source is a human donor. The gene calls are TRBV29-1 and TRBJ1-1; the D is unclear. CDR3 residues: CSGANGNTEAFF. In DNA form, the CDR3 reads TGCAGCGGGGCTAACGGGAACACTGAAGCTTTCTTT.